The 12 T cell receptor beta chains reported below all come from one sample, sequenced in a study of OX40 agonist ivuxolimab in advanced cancers. Clones were read by immunoSEQ multiplex PCR, and TCRdb kept only the in-frame ones, dropping some. The data hold about 50,000 clones, with more than 70% observed a single time. This specimen was CD4+ or CD8+ T cells sorted from blood, taken in a trial of the OX40 agonist ivuxolimab. Every receptor here comes from an adult with an advanced solid tumor such as melanoma, head and neck, liver or kidney cancer.

J is TRBJ2-7 and V is TRBV6-5, with 12 bases that match TRBD2. The germline V gene encodes CDR1 MNHEY and CDR2 SVGAGI. CDR3 size: 15 residues. After removal of 0 bases from V and 3 bases from J, the junction contained 0 bases not matched to a gene. CDR3 protein: CASSYSGLAGYEQYF. The CDR3 DNA sequence: TGTGCCAGCAGTTACTCGGGACTAGCGGGCTACGAGCAGTACTTC.

CDR3 protein: CASSPQGADTQYF. In nucleotides, the CDR3 is TGTGCCAGCAGCCCACAGGGGGCGGATACGCAGTATTTT. The rearrangement joins TRBV5-4 to TRBJ2-3; 9 bases line up with TRBD1. Trimming removed 4 bases from V and 6 bases from J; junction bases left unmatched: 3. The CDR3 is 13 residues long. CDR1 is SGHNT and CDR2 is YYREEE in the germline V gene (reference sequence). Supplemented by reference TRBV5-4 and TRBJ2-3, the full variable domain reads ETGVTQSPTHLIKTRGQQVTLRCSSQSGHNTVSWYQQALGQGPQFIFQYYREEENGRGNFPPRFSGLQFPNYSSELNVNALELDDSALYLCASSPQGADTQYFGPGTRLTVL.

This clone has only one observation. The chain carries TRBV27 and TRBJ2-3, with 9 bases matching TRBD2. Trimming removed 6 bases from V and 2 bases from J; junction bases left unmatched: 3. The CDR3 is 14 residues long. The germline V gene has CDR1 MNHEY and CDR2 SMNVEV (reference sequence). DNA for the CDR3: TGTGCCAGCAGGGGACTAGCTAACACAGATACGCAGTATTTT. Residues: CASRGLANTDTQYF.

This chain connects TRBV9 to TRBJ2-1; TRBD1 aligns across 7 bases. V dropped 1 base and J dropped 3; count of bases not matched to a gene: 10. From germline, CDR1 is SGDLS and CDR2 YYNGEE. This CDR3 has 17 amino acids. The CDR3: CASSVPQTGADYNEQFF. For the CDR3, the DNA is TGTGCCAGCAGCGTACCCCAAACAGGGGCGGACTACAATGAGCAGTTCTTC.

The chain is built from TRBV7-9 and TRBJ2-2, with 9 bases lining up with TRBD2. CDR3 length: 15 amino acids. V lost 4 bases, J lost 6 bases, and 6 bases stayed unmatched. Germline-derived CDR1 and CDR2 are SEHNR and FQNEAQ (reference sequence). The CDR3: CASSYSGSEPGELFF. CDR3 in DNA: TGTGCCAGCAGCTATAGCGGGAGCGAACCCGGGGAGCTGTTTTTT.

The J gene is TRBJ1-1, the V gene TRBV5-4, with D maybe TRBD1 (6 bases). V lost 4 bases to trimming and J lost 5 bases, with 21 bases between them. The V gene's germline CDR1 is SGHNT and CDR2 YYREEE (reference sequence). The CDR3 covers 16 residues. The CDR3 loop reads CASSKNLGLRGTEAFF. The CDR3 DNA sequence: TGTGCCAGCAGCAAGAACTTGGGGTTAAGGGGGACTGAAGCTTTCTTT.

The rearrangement joins TRBV9 to TRBJ2-7, with D perhaps given as TRBD1 or TRBD2 (5 bases each). The CDR3 length is 15 residues. Germline V lookup: CDR1 SGDLS, CDR2 YYNGEE. Trimming removed 2 bases at V and 2 bases at J, with 14 bases between. This CDR3 is CASSVSGTGTYEQYF. The DNA for the CDR3 is TGTGCCAGCAGCGTCAGTGGGACGGGGACCTACGAGCAGTACTTC.

The chain is built from TRBV18 and TRBJ2-5, with D possibly being TRBD1 (5 bases). Trimming shortened V by 4 bases and J by 0 bases, and 9 bases separated the two germline ends. The CDR3 extends over 14 amino acids. Germline V lookup: CDR1 KGHSH, CDR2 LQKENI. The CDR3 bases are TGTGCCAGCTCACTGAGACAGTACCAAGAGACCCAGTACTTC. Encoded protein: CASSLRQYQETQYF.

The chain combines TRBV19 with TRBJ2-5, with a possible D match to TRBD1 (6 bases). Trimming stripped 7 bases from V and 3 bases from J, with 18 bases between. The germline V gene has CDR1 LNHDA and CDR2 SQIVND (reference sequence). The CDR3 runs 15 residues. The CDR3, as DNA: TGTGCCAGTAACGACCCCCGGGACAAGGAAGAGACCCAGTACTTC. Protein: CASNDPRDKEETQYF.

The J gene is TRBJ2-1, the V gene TRBV5-1; D is perhaps TRBD2 (7 bases). From germline, CDR1 is SGHRS and CDR2 YFSETQ. The CDR3 contains 16 residues. Deletions cut 0 bases from V and 6 bases from J, with 16 bases between. The CDR3 loop is CASSLVGGPLGNEQFF. The CDR3 bases are TGCGCCAGCAGCTTGGTCGGGGGGCCCCTGGGCAATGAGCAGTTCTTC.

The rearrangement joins TRBV13 to TRBJ1-1; unclear D gene. V lost 2 bases to trimming and J lost 3 bases, with 13 bases between them. This CDR3 has 15 residues. The germline V gene encodes CDR1 PRHDT and CDR2 FYEKMQ (reference sequence). The CDR3 DNA sequence: TGTGCCAGCAGCTTATGGTTAGAGCGGGACACTGAAGCTTTCTTT. It translates to CASSLWLERDTEAFF. Looking up the rest from reference TRBV13 and TRBJ1-1 gives the full variable domain: AAGVIQSPRHLIKEKRETATLKCYPIPRHDTVYWYQQGPGQDPQFLISFYEKMQSDKGSIPDRFSAQQFSDYHSELNMSSLELGDSALYFCASSLWLERDTEAFFGQGTRLTVV.

The chain couples TRBV7-9 to TRBJ1-1; D uncertain. Trimming took 5 bases from V and 0 from J, leaving 13 bases between them. Germline V gene lookup returns CDR1 SEHNR and CDR2 FQNEAQ (reference sequence). The CDR3 has 15 amino acids. CDR3 coding DNA: TGTGCCAGCAGCGGGGAAGGGTGGATGAACACTGAAGCTTTCTTT. Amino acid sequence: CASSGEGWMNTEAFF.